The TCR beta chain under discussion was sequenced for a study of T cells in Graves' hyperthyroidism and ophthalmopathy. Study outcomes and limitations: Most thyroid-expanded clonotypes above 0.001 were also found in blood.

For Graves' hyperthyroidism to be stable, ophthalmopathy could not progress within 18 months. Uncontrolled infections, other autoimmune diseases, pregnancy or lactation led to exclusion of patients. This clonotype was found many times. Its matching antigen is unknown. CDR1 DFQATT and CDR2 SNEGSKA come from the germline V gene (reference sequence). V was trimmed by 2 bases and J by 7 bases, leaving 17 bases between them. CDR3 length: 15 residues. What was amplified from RNA transcripts were TCR beta CDR3 regions. In the first-round RT-PCR of the TCR CDR3, the HTBI primer set was used. TCRdb recomputed calls from the multiplex PCR reads with MiXCR, one row per CDR3 protein. The sample contains some 440,000 distinct CDR3 sequences, approximately 14% of which appear only once.

The sample taken for sequencing was blood. The chain links TRBV20-1 to TRBJ2-2; D possibly corresponds to TRBD2 (6 bases). This receptor was taken from a woman in her late teens or twenties with Graves' hyperthyroidism. The CDR3 loop is CSARTRRGNDGELFF. The CDR3 DNA is TGCAGTGCTAGAACCCGCCGCGGGAATGACGGGGAGCTGTTTTTT.